This T cell receptor (beta chain) comes out of a study of OX40 agonist ivuxolimab in advanced cancers. For context, the study as a whole: Ivuxolimab was a fully human IgG2 agonistic monoclonal antibody targeting the costimulatory receptor OX40 (CD134). In the dose-escalation cohort, 82.7% of patients were male, and the mean age was around 60 years, with a range of 23 to 79. Among the approximately 50 dose-escalation patients, around 19 had hepatocellular carcinoma, roughly 15 melanoma, 9 renal cell carcinoma and 9 head and neck cancer. Intravenous ivuxolimab was administered to patients every 2 weeks at six dose levels: 0.01, 0.1, 0.3, 1.5, 3 and 10 mg/kg. Partial responses occurred in three dose-escalation patients: two with cutaneous melanoma and one with hepatocellular carcinoma. The paper covers the monotherapy dose-escalation part of the phase I ivuxolimab trial, which included N = 52 patients. Patients were allowed to have had prior anti-PD-1, anti-PD-L1 or anti-CTLA-4 therapy, and approximately 40% of the dose-escalation patients had previously received checkpoint inhibitors. The purpose of peripheral TCRbeta sequencing was to test whether ivuxolimab changed TCR sequence diversity and led to clonal T-cell expansion. Beyond this particular receptor, the publication reports: Low levels of normalized T-cell clonal expansion were also seen in some patients who did not respond. The antigen specificity of the peripheral T cells that underwent clonal expansion was not determined. On average, CD8+ T cells showed more expanded clones than CD4+ T cells after ivuxolimab. Partial responders in the 0.1-3.0 mg/kg groups had among the lowest normalized peripheral clonal expansion, especially among CD8+ T cells. At doses from 0.1 to 3.0 mg/kg, clonal expansion was seen in both CD4+ and CD8+ blood T cells between baseline and week 6.

Genomic DNA was extracted from sorted cells for sequencing of the TCRbeta CDR3 region. The immunoSEQ Assay was used to sequence the TCRbeta CDR3 regions. TCRdb took over this immuneACCESS table, retaining in-frame rearrangements with V and J assigned. Such tables are incomplete; in checked studies, under half of the missing clones stem from an unresolved V gene, and the remainder is unexplained. The sample records approximately 84,000 clones, under 95% of which are singletons. The ten largest clones take up approximately 2.9% of the sample. Patients with autoimmune disease history or receiving systemic immunosuppression were excluded from the trial. Peripheral blood for TCR sequencing was collected from all dose cohorts at baseline, on cycle 4 day 1, and on cycle 7 day 1. The samples were taken from a phase I, first-in-human, multicenter, open-label dose-escalation trial of ivuxolimab. The trial enrolled adults with locally advanced or metastatic head and neck squamous cell, hepatocellular, melanoma or renal cell carcinoma. Before TCR sequencing, CD4+ T cells and CD8+ T cells from peripheral blood were sorted into separate populations.

V and J are trimmed by 5 bases and 2 bases, and the gene matches miss 6 bases of the junction. CDR1 and CDR2, looked up from the germline V gene, are SGHVS and FNYEAQ. The CDR3 sequence holds 14 residues, the cysteine and phenylalanine included. Only the CDR3 region is kept as DNA, spanning 42 bases read in frame from base 1. This clone showed up just once. The antigen it recognizes is unknown. No quality values exist for individual bases; no much larger clone is one base distant. The source was CD4+ or CD8+ T cells sorted from blood, collected in a trial of the OX40 agonist ivuxolimab. The clonotype was recovered from an adult with an advanced solid tumor such as melanoma, head and neck, liver or kidney cancer. Recombination joined TRBV7-6 with TRBJ2-7, with 7 middle bases fitting TRBD2. The DNA is TGTGCCAGCAGCCCCCGGGAGGTGCCCTACGAGCAGTACTTC. Its translation reads: CASSPREVPYEQYF.